This T cell receptor (beta chain) derives from a study of T cell repertoires in cytomegalovirus infection. Findings and caveats of the study: Ex vivo responses were dominated by HLA-C-restricted CMV-specific TCR beta clonotypes.

TCRdb reanalysed the reads using MiXCR and keeps one entry per CDR3 protein. The sample lists around 300,000 distinct CDR3 sequences; 25% were seen once. There are many counts of this clonotype. The antigen is unknown. Trimming removed 0 bases at V and 1 base at J, with 12 bases between. Germline V CDR1 and CDR2: ENHRY, SYGVKD. The CDR3 is made up of 16 amino acids. The source of this sequence is a human donor in good health (CMV status not recorded). Some clones in this sample may be carry-over from other donors' samples. V is TRBV10-3 and J is TRBJ1-1; D perhaps matches TRBD1 (5 bases). The material sequenced was cultured PBMCs, taken from culture after CMV antigen stimulation. The DNA for the CDR3 is TGTGCCATCAGTGAGTCGGAAGGAAGGGGGAACACTGAAGCTTTCTTT. It encodes CAISESEGRGNTEAFF.